The clone carrying this T cell receptor (beta chain) was recorded only once. The repertoire was sequenced with immunoSEQ multiplex PCR; TCRdb's copy has only in-frame clones and lacks some. The sample consists of some 150,000 clones, around 80% of them appearing once. This specimen belongs to a study of blood T cell repertoires in COVID-19. Trimming cost V 6 bases and J 3 bases, with 6 bases left between them. The CDR3 sequence is 11 residues long. CDR1 ENHRY and CDR2 SYGVKD come from the germline V gene. This receptor was taken from a man aged 55 to 69 with acute or convalescent COVID-19. This sequence joins TRBV10-3 and TRBJ2-7; maybe TRBD1 (6 bases). The specimen sequenced was peripheral blood. CDR3 amino acids: CAIRQGYEQYF. In DNA, the CDR3 is TGTGCCATCAGACAGGGCTACGAGCAGTACTTC.